This record covers a single T cell receptor beta chain. This sample was taken from a study of shared clonotypes between healthy human individuals. This CDR3 has 13 amino acids. Germline V gives CDR1 SGHTA, CDR2 FQGNSA. V was pared by 5 bases and J by 1 base, with 8 bases between. The table came from immunoSEQ multiplex PCR; TCRdb's copy has only in-frame clones and leaves some out. The sample carries roughly 170,000 clones, around 63% recorded once. The TCR was taken from a man between 25 and 39 years old in good health. The chain uses TRBV7-2 and TRBJ1-1; possibly TRBD1 for D (5 bases). The sequenced sample was memory CD4+ T cells sorted from blood. Specified subset: CD45RA-negative fraction. The CDR3 here is CASSHDRNTEAFF. The CDR3 bases are TGTGCCAGCAGCCACGACAGGAACACTGAAGCTTTCTTT. Using reference TRBV7-2 and TRBJ1-1 for the parts outside the CDR3, the full variable domain is GAGVSQSPSNKVTEKGKDVELRCDPISGHTALYWYRQSLGQGLEFLIYFQGNSAPDKSGLPSDRFSAERTGGSVSTLTIQRTQQEDSAVYLCASSHDRNTEAFFGQGTRLTVV.